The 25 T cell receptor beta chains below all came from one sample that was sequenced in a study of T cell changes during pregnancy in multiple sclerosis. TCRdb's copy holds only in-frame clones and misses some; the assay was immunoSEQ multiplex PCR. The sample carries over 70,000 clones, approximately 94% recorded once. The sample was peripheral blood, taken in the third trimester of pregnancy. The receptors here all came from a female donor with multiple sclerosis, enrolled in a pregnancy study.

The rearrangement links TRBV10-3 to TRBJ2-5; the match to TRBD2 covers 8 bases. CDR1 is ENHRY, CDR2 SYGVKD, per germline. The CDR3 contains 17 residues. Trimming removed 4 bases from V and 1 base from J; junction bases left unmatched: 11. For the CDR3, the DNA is TGTGCCATCAGTGGTGGGCGGGAGGCCGTAACCCAAGAGACCCAGTACTTC. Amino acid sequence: CAISGGREAVTQETQYF.

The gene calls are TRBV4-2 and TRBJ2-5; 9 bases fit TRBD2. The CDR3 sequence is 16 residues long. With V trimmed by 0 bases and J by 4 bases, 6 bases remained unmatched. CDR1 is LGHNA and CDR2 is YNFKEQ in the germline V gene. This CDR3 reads CASSQDGGRASETQYF. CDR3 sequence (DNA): TGTGCCAGCAGCCAAGATGGCGGGAGGGCCTCAGAGACCCAGTACTTC.

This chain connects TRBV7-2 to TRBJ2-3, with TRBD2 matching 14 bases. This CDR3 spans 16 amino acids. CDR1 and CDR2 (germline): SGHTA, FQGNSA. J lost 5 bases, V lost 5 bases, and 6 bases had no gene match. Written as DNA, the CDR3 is TGTGCCAGCAGCAATGGACTAGCGGGAGGAAAAGATACGCAGTATTTT. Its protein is CASSNGLAGGKDTQYF.

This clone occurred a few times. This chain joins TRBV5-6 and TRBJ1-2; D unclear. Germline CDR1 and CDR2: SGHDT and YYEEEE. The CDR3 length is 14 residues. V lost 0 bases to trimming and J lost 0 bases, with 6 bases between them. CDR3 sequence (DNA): TGTGCCAGCAGCTTGGGGGCAGCTAACTATGGCTACACCTTC. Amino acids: CASSLGAANYGYTF.

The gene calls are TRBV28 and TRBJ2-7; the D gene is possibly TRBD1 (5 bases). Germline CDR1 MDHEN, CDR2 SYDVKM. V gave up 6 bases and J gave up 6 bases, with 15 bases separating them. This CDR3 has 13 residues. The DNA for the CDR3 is TGTGCCAGCAGAGGGGCCGTTCGCGTCGAGCAGTACTTC. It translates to CASRGAVRVEQYF.

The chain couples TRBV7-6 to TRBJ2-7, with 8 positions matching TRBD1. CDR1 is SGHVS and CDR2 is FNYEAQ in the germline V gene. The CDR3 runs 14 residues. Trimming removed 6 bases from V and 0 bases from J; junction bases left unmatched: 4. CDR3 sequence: CASSRTGSSYEQYF. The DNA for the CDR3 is TGTGCCAGCAGTAGGACAGGGAGCTCCTACGAGCAGTACTTC.

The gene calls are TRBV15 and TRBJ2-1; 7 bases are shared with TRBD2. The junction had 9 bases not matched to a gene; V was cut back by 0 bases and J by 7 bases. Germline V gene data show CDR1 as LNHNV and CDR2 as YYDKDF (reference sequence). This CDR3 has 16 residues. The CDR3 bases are TGTGCCACCAGCAGAGATCTGGGCGGGAGAATAAATGAGCAGTTCTTC. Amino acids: CATSRDLGGRINEQFF.

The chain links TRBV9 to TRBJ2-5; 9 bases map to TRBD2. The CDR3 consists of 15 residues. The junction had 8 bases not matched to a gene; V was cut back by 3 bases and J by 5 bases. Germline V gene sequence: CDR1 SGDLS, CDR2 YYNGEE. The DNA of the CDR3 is TGTGCCAGCAGCGCTACCGGGACTAGCTGGGAGACCCAGTACTTC. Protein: CASSATGTSWETQYF. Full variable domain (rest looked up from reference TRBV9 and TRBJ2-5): DSGVTQTPKHLITATGQRVTLRCSPRSGDLSVYWYQQSLDQGLQFLIQYYNGEERAKGNILERFSAQQFPDLHSELNLSSLELGDSALYFCASSATGTSWETQYFGPGTRLLVL.

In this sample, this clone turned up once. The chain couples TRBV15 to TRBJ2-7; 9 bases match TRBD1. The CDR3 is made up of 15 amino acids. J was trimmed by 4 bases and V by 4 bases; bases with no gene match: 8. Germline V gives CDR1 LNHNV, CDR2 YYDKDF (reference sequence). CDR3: CATSTSGTGIYEQYF. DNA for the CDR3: TGTGCCACCAGCACTTCCGGGACAGGGATATACGAGCAGTACTTC.

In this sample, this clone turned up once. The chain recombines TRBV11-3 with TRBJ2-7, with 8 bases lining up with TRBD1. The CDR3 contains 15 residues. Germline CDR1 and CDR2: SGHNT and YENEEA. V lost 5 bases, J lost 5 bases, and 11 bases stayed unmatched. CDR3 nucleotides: TGTGCCAGCAGCCGAGGGACAGGTCCGGGGGACGAGCAGTACTTC. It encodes CASSRGTGPGDEQYF.

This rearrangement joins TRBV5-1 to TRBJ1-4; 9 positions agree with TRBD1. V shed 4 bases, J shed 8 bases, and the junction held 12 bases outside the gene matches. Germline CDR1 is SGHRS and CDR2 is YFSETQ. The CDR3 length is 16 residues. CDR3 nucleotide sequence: TGCGCCAGCAGCAGAAACAGGGGGCAGGTGCGAGAAAAACTGTTTTTT. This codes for CASSRNRGQVREKLFF. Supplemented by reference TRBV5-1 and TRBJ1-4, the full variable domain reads KAGVTQTPRYLIKTRGQQVTLSCSPISGHRSVSWYQQTPGQGLQFLFEYFSETQRNKGNFPGRFSGRQFSNSRSEMNVSTLELGDSALYLCASSRNRGQVREKLFFGSGTQLSVL.

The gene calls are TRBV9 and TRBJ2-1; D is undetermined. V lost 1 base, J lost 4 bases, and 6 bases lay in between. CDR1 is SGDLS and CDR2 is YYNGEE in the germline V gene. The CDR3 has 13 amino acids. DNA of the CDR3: TGTGCCAGCAGCGTATCCCTGTACAATGAGCAGTTCTTC. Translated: CASSVSLYNEQFF.

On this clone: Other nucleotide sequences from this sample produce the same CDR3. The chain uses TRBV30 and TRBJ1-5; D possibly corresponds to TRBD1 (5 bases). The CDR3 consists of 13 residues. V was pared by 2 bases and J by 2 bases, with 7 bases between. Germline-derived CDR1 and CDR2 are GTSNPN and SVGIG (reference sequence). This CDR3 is CAWSSGGNQPQHF. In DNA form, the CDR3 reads TGTGCCTGGAGTTCGGGGGGCAATCAGCCCCAGCATTTT. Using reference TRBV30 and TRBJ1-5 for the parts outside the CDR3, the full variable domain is SQTIHQWPATLVQPVGSPLSLECTVEGTSNPNLYWYRQAAGRGLQLLFYSVGIGQISSEVPQNLSASRPQDRQFILSSKKLLLSDSGFYLCAWSSGGNQPQHFGDGTRLSIL.

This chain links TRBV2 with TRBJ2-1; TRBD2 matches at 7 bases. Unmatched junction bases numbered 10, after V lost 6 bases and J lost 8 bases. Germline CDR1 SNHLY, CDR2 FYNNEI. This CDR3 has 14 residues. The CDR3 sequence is CASRTGLVSDEQFF. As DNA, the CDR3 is TGTGCCAGCAGGACCGGACTAGTATCGGATGAGCAGTTCTTC.

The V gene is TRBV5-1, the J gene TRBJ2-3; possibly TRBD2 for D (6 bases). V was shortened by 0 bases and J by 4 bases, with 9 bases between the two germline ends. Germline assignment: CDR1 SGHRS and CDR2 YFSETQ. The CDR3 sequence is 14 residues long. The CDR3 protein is CASSLVAGPDTQYF. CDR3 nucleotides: TGCGCCAGCAGCTTGGTGGCGGGACCAGATACGCAGTATTTT.

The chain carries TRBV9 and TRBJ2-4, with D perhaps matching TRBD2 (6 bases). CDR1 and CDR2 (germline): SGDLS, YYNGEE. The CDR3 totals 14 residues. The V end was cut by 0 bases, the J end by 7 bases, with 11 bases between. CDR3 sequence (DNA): TGTGCCAGCAGCGTAGATCCTAGCGATAACATTCAGTACTTC. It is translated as CASSVDPSDNIQYF.

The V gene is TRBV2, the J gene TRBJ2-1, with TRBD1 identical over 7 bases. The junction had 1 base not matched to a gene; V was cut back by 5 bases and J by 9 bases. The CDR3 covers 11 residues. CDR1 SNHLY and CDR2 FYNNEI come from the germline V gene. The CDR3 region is CASSPGGEQFF. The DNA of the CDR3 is TGTGCCAGCAGTCCAGGGGGTGAGCAGTTCTTC.

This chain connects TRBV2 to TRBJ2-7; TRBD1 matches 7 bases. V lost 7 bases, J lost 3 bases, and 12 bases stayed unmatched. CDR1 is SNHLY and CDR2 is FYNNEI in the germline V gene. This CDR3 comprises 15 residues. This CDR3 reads CASKSHNRDSYEQYF. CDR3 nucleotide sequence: TGTGCCAGCAAGTCCCATAACCGGGACAGCTACGAGCAGTACTTC.

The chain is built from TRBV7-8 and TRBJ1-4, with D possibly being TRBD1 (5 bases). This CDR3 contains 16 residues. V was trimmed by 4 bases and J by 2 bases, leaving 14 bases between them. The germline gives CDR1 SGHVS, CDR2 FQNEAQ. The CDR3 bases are TGTGCCAGCAGCTCAGGGTTTTTTTCGACTAATGAAAAACTGTTTTTT. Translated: CASSSGFFSTNEKLFF.

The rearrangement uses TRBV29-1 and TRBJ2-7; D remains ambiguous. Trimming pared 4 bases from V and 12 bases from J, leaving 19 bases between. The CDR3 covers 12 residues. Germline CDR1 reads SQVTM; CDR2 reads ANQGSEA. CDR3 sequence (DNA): TGCAGCGTTGCCCCCCGGGTAGGCCTCCTGTACTTC. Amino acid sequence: CSVAPRVGLLYF.

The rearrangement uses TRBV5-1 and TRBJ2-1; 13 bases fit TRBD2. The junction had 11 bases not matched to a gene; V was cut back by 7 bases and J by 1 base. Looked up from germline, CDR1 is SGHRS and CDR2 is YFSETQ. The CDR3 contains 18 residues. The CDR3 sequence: CASVLGLAGVPSYNEQFF. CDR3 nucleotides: TGCGCCAGCGTACTAGGACTAGCGGGGGTGCCGTCCTACAATGAGCAGTTCTTC.

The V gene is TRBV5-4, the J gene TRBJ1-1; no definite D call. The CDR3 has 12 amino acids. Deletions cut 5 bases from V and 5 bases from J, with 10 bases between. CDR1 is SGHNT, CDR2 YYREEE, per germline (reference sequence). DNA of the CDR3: TGTGCCAGCAGTACCGGGGAGACTGAAGCTTTCTTT. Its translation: CASSTGETEAFF.

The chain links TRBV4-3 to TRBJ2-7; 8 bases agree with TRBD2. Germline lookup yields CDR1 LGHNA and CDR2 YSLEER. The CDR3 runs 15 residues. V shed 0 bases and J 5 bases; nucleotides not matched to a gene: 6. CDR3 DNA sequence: TGCGCCAGCAGCCAAGACAGCGGGAGATACGACGAGCAGTACTTC. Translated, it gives CASSQDSGRYDEQYF.

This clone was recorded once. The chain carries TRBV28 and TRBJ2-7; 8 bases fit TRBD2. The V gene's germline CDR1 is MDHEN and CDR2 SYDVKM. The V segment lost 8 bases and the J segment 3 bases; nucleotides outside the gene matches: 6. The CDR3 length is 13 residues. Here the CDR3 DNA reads TGTGCCAGCTGCCTAGCGGGTTGCTACGAGCAGTACTTC. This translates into CASCLAGCYEQYF.

CDR3 residues: CASSLLGGFETQYF. CDR3 bases: TGTGCCAGCAGCTTACTGGGCGGGTTTGAGACCCAGTACTTC. The chain links TRBV7-9 to TRBJ2-5; D is possibly TRBD2 (5 bases). The ends were cut back, 2 bases at V and 5 bases at J, with 12 bases in the middle. Germline assignment: CDR1 SEHNR and CDR2 FQNEAQ (reference sequence). The CDR3 has 14 amino acids. Supplemented by reference TRBV7-9 and TRBJ2-5, the full variable domain reads DTGVSQNPRHKITKRGQNVTFRCDPISEHNRLYWYRQTLGQGPEFLTYFQNEAQLEKSRLLSDRFSAERPKGSFSTLEIQRTEQGDSAMYLCASSLLGGFETQYFGPGTRLLVL.